Included here is one TCR beta chain sequence, with context. The antigen is not known. Thyroid surgery took place with no prior treatment in any patient. This entry comes from a study of metastatic and nonmetastatic thyroid tumors. Study summary: A comparison of repertoires was made across blood and tumor or nodule tissue from malignant and benign thyroid patients.

Original data processing: A classifier for distant metastasis in papillary thyroid cancer was constructed using CDR3 differences observed across clinicopathological groups. Via MiXCR, TCRdb re-called the PCR reads. TCRdb, not the authors, supplied the V and J calls. The table records 15,000 to 20,000 clones, under 30% of them present only once. CDR3 length: 16 residues. Trimming took 3 bases from V and 3 from J; bases not matched to a gene: 12. The germline CDR1 and CDR2 sequences are DFQATT and SNEGSKA (reference sequence). Study findings and constraints: TCR beta diversity was reportedly significantly higher in malignant thyroid tumors than benign nodules, in blood and tumor.

The chain links TRBV20-1 to TRBJ2-7; 9 positions match TRBD2. The source is a female donor with papillary thyroid cancer or a benign thyroid nodule (not recorded which). Some clones in this sample may be carry-over from other donors' samples. Source material: adjacent normal tissue. The CDR3 DNA reads as TGCAGTGCTAGTAGTTCCCGGACTAGCGCCCGCTACGAGCAGTACTTC. It codes for CSASSSRTSARYEQYF.